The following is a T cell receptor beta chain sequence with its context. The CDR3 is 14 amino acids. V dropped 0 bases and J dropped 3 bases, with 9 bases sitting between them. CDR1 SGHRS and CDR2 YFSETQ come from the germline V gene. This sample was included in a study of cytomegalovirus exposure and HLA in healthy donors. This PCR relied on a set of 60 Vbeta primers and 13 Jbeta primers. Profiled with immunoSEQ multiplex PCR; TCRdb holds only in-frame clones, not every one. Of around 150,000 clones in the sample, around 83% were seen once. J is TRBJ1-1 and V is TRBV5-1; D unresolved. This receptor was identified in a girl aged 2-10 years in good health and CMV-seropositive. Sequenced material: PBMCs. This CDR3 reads CASSLGQVDTEAFF. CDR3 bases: TGCGCCAGCAGCTTGGGTCAGGTGGACACTGAAGCTTTCTTT.